The 7 T cell receptor beta chains below were found in one sample sequenced in a study of cytomegalovirus exposure and HLA in healthy donors. The PCR used 60 Vbeta and 13 Jbeta primers. TCRdb's copy holds only in-frame clones and misses some; the assay was immunoSEQ multiplex PCR. This sample has 180,000 or so clones, with roughly 87% found just once. The material sequenced was PBMCs. These receptors all stem from a man aged 35 to 55 in good health and CMV-seronegative.

CDR3 in amino acids: CASMARDSYGYTF. As DNA, the CDR3 is TGTGCCAGTATGGCCCGGGACAGTTATGGCTACACCTTC. The V gene is TRBV19, the J gene TRBJ1-2; 7 nucleotides match TRBD1. The CDR3 runs 13 residues. The V gene's germline CDR1 is LNHDA and CDR2 SQIVND (reference sequence). J gave up 5 bases and V 7 bases, and 7 bases lay outside the gene matches.

The chain links TRBV19 to TRBJ2-1, with 7 positions matching TRBD2. V lost 8 bases, J lost 7 bases, and 8 bases stayed unmatched. CDR1 and CDR2 (germline): LNHDA, SQIVND (reference sequence). This CDR3 is built from 13 residues. CDR3 DNA: TGTGCCAGTCAGGGTCCCGGGAGGAATGAGCAGTTCTTC. Its protein is CASQGPGRNEQFF.

The chain is built from TRBV15 and TRBJ1-5; no firm D call. Per the germline V gene, CDR1 is LNHNV and CDR2 is YYDKDF (reference sequence). The CDR3 is 12 residues long. V lost 1 base to trimming and J lost 7 bases, with 5 bases between them. CDR3 DNA: TGTGCCACCAGCAGAGGAGTCCAGCCCCAGCATTTT. Protein product: CATSRGVQPQHF. Supplemented by reference TRBV15 and TRBJ1-5, the full variable domain reads DAMVIQNPRYQVTQFGKPVTLSCSQTLNHNVMYWYQQKSSQAPKLLFHYYDKDFNNEADTPDNFQSRRPNTSFCFLDIRSPGLGDTAMYLCATSRGVQPQHFGDGTRLSIL.

CDR3 sequence reads: CASSLGLTGGDGYTF. CDR3 sequence (DNA): TGTGCCAGCAGCTTAGGGTTGACGGGAGGAGATGGCTACACCTTC. The chain uses TRBV11-1 and TRBJ1-2; unclear D gene. The CDR3 runs 15 residues. Trimming took 1 base from V and 6 from J, leaving 15 bases between them. Germline loops: CDR1 SGHAT, CDR2 FQDESV (reference sequence).

CDR3 in amino acids: CAWSPWTRDRGGQETQYF. Written as DNA, the CDR3 is TGTGCCTGGAGTCCATGGACCCGGGACAGGGGAGGCCAAGAGACCCAGTACTTC. The J gene is TRBJ2-5, the V gene TRBV30, with TRBD1 matching over 10 bases. This CDR3 comprises 18 residues. Trimming at V came to 2 bases and at J to 1 base, leaving 13 bases not matched to a gene. Germline V gene sequence: CDR1 GTSNPN, CDR2 SVGIG (reference sequence). The whole variable domain, filled in from reference TRBV30 and TRBJ2-5, reads SQTIHQWPATLVQPVGSPLSLECTVEGTSNPNLYWYRQAAGRGLQLLFYSVGIGQISSEVPQNLSASRPQDRQFILSSKKLLLSDSGFYLCAWSPWTRDRGGQETQYFGPGTRLLVL.

The J gene is TRBJ2-2, the V gene TRBV7-9; a weak D match, TRBD2 (6 bases). The CDR3 spans 14 residues. Trimming left V 8 bases short and J 5 bases short, with 15 bases between. The germline gives CDR1 SEHNR, CDR2 FQNEAQ (reference sequence). CDR3 sequence: CASQRPAGTGELFF. DNA for the CDR3: TGTGCCAGCCAAAGGCCGGCGGGGACCGGGGAGCTGTTTTTT.

The V gene is TRBV7-2, the J gene TRBJ1-5, with a tentative D call TRBD1 (5 bases). The germline V gene has CDR1 SGHTA and CDR2 FQGNSA. The CDR3 is 16 residues long. With 1 base removed from V and 4 bases from J, the gap between germline ends came to 14 bases. The DNA of the CDR3 is TGTGCCAGCAGCTTAGAATCCAGGGTCGGGAATCAGCCCCAGCATTTT. Translation: CASSLESRVGNQPQHF.